These 26 T cell receptor beta chains were all obtained from the same sample, sequenced in a study of blood T cell repertoires in COVID-19. The assay was immunoSEQ multiplex PCR, and TCRdb's table has in-frame clones only and misses some. The sample lists almost 250,000 clones, 65% to 90% occurring once. The material sequenced was PBMCs or T cells enriched from blood (not recorded which). All receptors come from a woman aged 50 to 65 with acute COVID-19.

The rearrangement uses TRBV9 and TRBJ2-2; 9 positions agree with TRBD1. Trimming at V came to 4 bases and at J to 7 bases, leaving 17 bases not matched to a gene. The CDR3 spans 18 residues. Germline CDR1 reads SGDLS; CDR2 reads YYNGEE. The CDR3: CASSPDLPGTGSVGELFF. The CDR3 DNA reads TGTGCCAGCAGCCCAGACCTCCCCGGGACAGGGAGTGTCGGGGAGCTGTTTTTT.

J is TRBJ2-1 and V is TRBV27, with TRBD2 matching 12 bases. J was trimmed by 4 bases and V by 7 bases; bases with no gene match: 11. CDR3 length: 17 residues. Germline lookup yields CDR1 MNHEY and CDR2 SMNVEV (reference sequence). The CDR3: CASKGLAGRGSYNEQFF. The CDR3, as DNA: TGTGCCAGCAAGGGACTAGCGGGTCGAGGATCATACAATGAGCAGTTCTTC.

This chain connects TRBV18 to TRBJ1-1; D might be TRBD1 (5 bases). Deletions cut 0 bases from V and 5 bases from J, with 13 bases between. The CDR3 runs 15 residues. Germline V gives CDR1 KGHSH, CDR2 LQKENI. The CDR3 reads CASSPPGGKDTEAFF. DNA for the CDR3: TGTGCCAGCTCACCACCGGGGGGGAAGGATACTGAAGCTTTCTTT.

The chain couples TRBV29-1 to TRBJ1-2; TRBD1 matches at 7 bases. The CDR3 spans 13 residues. Germline assignment: CDR1 SQVTM and CDR2 ANQGSEA. Losses at the gene ends were 6 bases for V and 3 bases for J; bases not matched to a gene: 7. This CDR3 reads CSVRQGADYGYTF. CDR3 DNA sequence: TGCAGCGTCAGACAGGGAGCGGACTATGGCTACACCTTC.

To note about this clone: Other DNA sequences in this specimen translate into the identical CDR3. V usage is TRBV27 and J usage is TRBJ2-5, with a possible D match to TRBD2 (6 bases). Trimming pared 3 bases from V and 2 bases from J, leaving 7 bases between. The germline V gene has CDR1 MNHEY and CDR2 SMNVEV (reference sequence). CDR3 size: 13 residues. The CDR3 DNA reads as TGTGCCAGCAGTTTGCGGGGTCAAGAGACCCAGTACTTC. Residues: CASSLRGQETQYF.

The chain employs TRBV5-4 and TRBJ1-1; 9 nucleotides line up with TRBD1. Germline CDR1 SGHNT, CDR2 YYREEE (reference sequence). This CDR3 is built from 15 residues. Unmatched junction bases numbered 5, after V lost 0 bases and J lost 5 bases. CDR3 amino acids: CASSLADRGGTEAFF. The CDR3 bases are TGTGCCAGCAGCTTGGCGGACAGGGGAGGGACTGAAGCTTTCTTT.

The V gene is TRBV7-9, the J gene TRBJ1-2; D is ambiguous. V lost 4 bases and J 7 bases, leaving 22 bases between the germline ends. CDR3 length equals 16 residues. The germline CDR1 and CDR2 sequences are SEHNR and FQNEAQ (reference sequence). DNA for the CDR3: TGTGCCAGCAGCTGGCGACTCGAGGGAGGACTTGGTGGCTACACCTTC. Its protein is CASSWRLEGGLGGYTF. Complete variable domain (other parts from reference TRBV7-9 and TRBJ1-2): DTGVSQNPRHKITKRGQNVTFRCDPISEHNRLYWYRQTLGQGPEFLTYFQNEAQLEKSRLLSDRFSAERPKGSFSTLEIQRTEQGDSAMYLCASSWRLEGGLGGYTFGSGTRLTVV.

Points on this clone: Other DNA sequences in the sample encode the same CDR3. This chain uses TRBV5-4 with TRBJ1-3; no clear D gene. Germline assignment: CDR1 SGHNT and CDR2 YYREEE (reference sequence). V was pared by 2 bases and J by 1 base, with 7 bases between. The CDR3 consists of 14 residues. The CDR3 DNA sequence: TGTGCCAGCAGCTTACGGGGTTCTGGAAACACCATATATTTT. Its translation: CASSLRGSGNTIYF.

V is TRBV7-8 and J is TRBJ1-1; D possibly corresponds to TRBD1 (6 bases). The CDR3 sequence is 15 residues long. Germline V gene sequence: CDR1 SGHVS, CDR2 FQNEAQ. Between the trimmed V and J ends, which lost 6 bases and 0 bases, there was a span of 14 bases. The CDR3 reads CASRIIGGVNTEAFF. CDR3 bases: TGTGCCAGCAGGATTATAGGGGGAGTGAACACTGAAGCTTTCTTT.

In nucleotides, the CDR3 is TGTGCCAGCAGCCAGAGAGGACAGATTCTCTACGCTTTCTTT. Its translation is CASSQRGQILYAFF. The rearrangement links TRBV3-1 (or the pseudogene TRBV3-2) to TRBJ1-1; perhaps TRBD1 as D (6 bases). Germline V gene sequence: CDR1 LGHDT, CDR2 YNNKEL (reference sequence). Deletions cut 3 bases from V and 11 bases from J, with 19 bases between. This CDR3 has 14 amino acids.

In this sample, this clone turned up a few times. V is TRBV5-1 and J is TRBJ2-2; TRBD2 agrees at 12 bases. Germline CDR1 and CDR2: SGHRS and YFSETQ. The CDR3 runs to 18 residues. V lost 4 bases to trimming and J lost 4 bases; unmatched junction nucleotides: 11. CDR3 residues: CASSPSTSGGPSTGELFF. CDR3 bases: TGCGCCAGCAGCCCTTCGACTAGCGGGGGACCAAGCACCGGGGAGCTGTTTTTT.

The CDR3 nucleotides read TGTGCCAGCAGCCGGGGGGAGAACACTGAAGCTTTCTTT. It translates to CASSRGENTEAFF. The rearrangement links TRBV5-4 to TRBJ1-1; a weak D match, TRBD1 (5 bases). CDR1 and CDR2 (germline): SGHNT, YYREEE (reference sequence). V was cut by 4 bases and J by 1 base, with 8 bases left in between. CDR3 size: 13 residues.

This chain links TRBV10-1 with TRBJ1-1; D gene unclear. Germline CDR1 WNHNN, CDR2 SYGVQD (reference sequence). There are 13 residues in the CDR3. Between the trimmed V and J ends, which lost 3 bases and 0 bases, there was a span of 5 bases. This chain's CDR3 is CASSDSLNTEAFF. CDR3 in DNA: TGCGCCAGCAGTGACAGTTTGAACACTGAAGCTTTCTTT.

This chain links TRBV30 with TRBJ2-7; maybe TRBD1 (5 bases). Trimming stripped 0 bases from V and 5 bases from J, with 11 bases between. Per germline, CDR1 GTSNPN and CDR2 SVGIG (reference sequence). This CDR3 has 13 residues. Written as DNA, the CDR3 is TGTGCCTGGAGTGTATATCCAGGGAACGAGCAGTACTTC. Protein sequence: CAWSVYPGNEQYF.

The J gene is TRBJ1-1, the V gene TRBV9; possibly TRBD1 for D (6 bases). Germline V gives CDR1 SGDLS, CDR2 YYNGEE. The length of the CDR3 is 13 residues. Trimming took 4 bases from V and 6 from J, leaving 13 bases between them. The DNA of the CDR3 is TGTGCCAGCAGCTCCCAACAGGGCTCTGAAGCTTTCTTT. It specifies CASSSQQGSEAFF.

The CDR3 spells CAISEFLVGSQGYGYTF. The CDR3 region has the DNA TGTGCCATCAGTGAGTTTCTGGTAGGCAGTCAGGGCTATGGCTACACCTTC. The V and J genes are TRBV10-3 and TRBJ1-2, with TRBD1 as a possible D gene (5 bases). The CDR3 covers 17 residues. V was clipped by 1 base and J by 4 bases, with 19 bases between them. Germline V CDR1 and CDR2: ENHRY, SYGVKD.

The chain joins TRBV6-5 to TRBJ1-1; the D gene is possibly TRBD1 (6 bases). Trimming took 7 bases from V and 4 from J, leaving 19 bases between them. Germline V CDR1 and CDR2: MNHEY, SVGAGI. The CDR3 consists of 15 residues. The CDR3 loop is CASTPRGGGGTEAFF. The CDR3, as DNA: TGTGCCAGCACCCCGCGGGGGGGAGGGGGCACTGAAGCTTTCTTT.

The V call is TRBV4-2, the J call TRBJ2-7; no definite D call. CDR1 and CDR2 (germline): LGHNA, YNFKEQ. V lost 1 base and J lost 4, with 14 bases in between. The CDR3 length is 15 residues. CDR3 amino acids: CASSQGSSPVYEQYF. The CDR3 region has the DNA TGTGCCAGCAGCCAAGGTAGCTCCCCGGTGTACGAGCAGTACTTC.

This clone came up once. The chain joins TRBV19 to TRBJ1-1; TRBD1 is a possible D gene (6 bases). Trimming removed 9 bases at V and 0 bases at J, with 14 bases between. Germline-derived CDR1 and CDR2 are LNHDA and SQIVND (reference sequence). The CDR3 loop spans 14 amino acids. CDR3: CASRQVLMNTEAFF. As DNA, the CDR3 is TGTGCCAGCCGACAGGTTCTCATGAACACTGAAGCTTTCTTT.

This sequence joins TRBV18 and TRBJ1-2, with D possibly being TRBD1 (6 bases). V lost 2 bases and J 0 bases, leaving 16 bases between the germline ends. Germline assignment: CDR1 KGHSH and CDR2 LQKENI. This CDR3 has 17 amino acids. CDR3 residues: CASSPIRGGPSNYGYTF. In nucleotides, the CDR3 is TGTGCCAGCTCACCAATTCGGGGGGGGCCTTCTAACTATGGCTACACCTTC.

The J gene is TRBJ1-1, the V gene TRBV2, with TRBD1 matching 8 bases. CDR3 length: 14 residues. With V trimmed by 6 bases and J by 7 bases, 10 bases remained unmatched. In germline, CDR1 is SNHLY, CDR2 FYNNEI. This chain's CDR3 is CASRQGGKFGEAFF. CDR3 nucleotide sequence: TGTGCCAGCAGACAGGGGGGCAAATTCGGTGAAGCTTTCTTT.

Only one count was recorded for this clone. The chain employs TRBV6-4 and TRBJ2-3, with 9 bases that match TRBD2. The CDR3 is 16 amino acids. V lost 2 bases, J lost 2 bases, and 5 bases stayed unmatched. CDR1 and CDR2 from the germline V gene are MRHNA and SNTAGT. The CDR3, as DNA: TGTGCCAGCAGTGACGAAGCGGGGGGTTACACAGATACGCAGTATTTT. Translating gives CASSDEAGGYTDTQYF.

This clone has just one count. V is TRBV19 and J is TRBJ1-2, with D maybe TRBD1 (6 bases). V shed 5 bases and J shed 8 bases, with 12 bases lying between them. Germline V lookup: CDR1 LNHDA, CDR2 SQIVND (reference sequence). The CDR3 loop spans 12 amino acids. The CDR3 region has the DNA TGTGCCAGTAGTGTCTACAGGGAGGGCTACACCTTC. Its translation: CASSVYREGYTF.

This clone was seen only once. This sequence joins TRBV18 and TRBJ1-3; D gene ambiguous. V was shortened by 3 bases and J by 0 bases, with 12 bases between the two germline ends. This CDR3 spans 16 amino acids. CDR1 is KGHSH, CDR2 LQKENI, per germline. The CDR3, as DNA: TGTGCCAGCTCACCCGACCGAGGGAGCTCTGGAAACACCATATATTTT. This codes for CASSPDRGSSGNTIYF.

The rearrangement links TRBV11-2 to TRBJ1-2, with D possibly TRBD1 on 6 matching bases. Germline V gene lookup returns CDR1 SGHAT and CDR2 FQNNGV. The CDR3 is 19 amino acids. Trimming stripped 5 bases from V and 6 bases from J, with 31 bases between. CDR3 sequence reads: CASSGKRDTAIITDDGYTF. The CDR3 DNA reads as TGTGCCAGCAGCGGAAAGAGGGACACCGCTATAATCACTGATGATGGCTACACCTTC.

The chain couples TRBV6-2 or TRBV6-3 to TRBJ2-1, with a possible D match to TRBD2 (6 bases). Germline values: CDR1 MNHEY, CDR2 SVGEGT. V was shortened by 0 bases and J by 0 bases, with 15 bases between the two germline ends. This CDR3 comprises 18 residues. The CDR3 coding sequence is TGTGCCAGCAGTTACTCCCCTGCCCCCGGGGGCTCCTACAATGAGCAGTTCTTC. Encoded protein: CASSYSPAPGGSYNEQFF.